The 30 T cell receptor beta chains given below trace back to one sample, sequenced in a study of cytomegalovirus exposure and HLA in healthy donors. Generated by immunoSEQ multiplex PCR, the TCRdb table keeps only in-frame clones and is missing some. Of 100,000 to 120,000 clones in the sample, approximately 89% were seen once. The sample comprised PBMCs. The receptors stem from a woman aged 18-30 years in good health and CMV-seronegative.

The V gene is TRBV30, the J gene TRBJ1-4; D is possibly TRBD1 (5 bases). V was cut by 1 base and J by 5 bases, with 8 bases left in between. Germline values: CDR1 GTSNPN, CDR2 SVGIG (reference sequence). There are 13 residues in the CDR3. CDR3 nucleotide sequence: TGTGCCTGGAGTGCAGGGAGGAATGAAAAACTGTTTTTT. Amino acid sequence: CAWSAGRNEKLFF.

Written as DNA, the CDR3 is TGTGCCAGCAGCGAACTAGCGGTCCAGTTCTTC. Protein sequence: CASSELAVQFF. This sequence joins TRBV5-6 and TRBJ2-1; 8 positions match TRBD2. Germline CDR1 and CDR2: SGHDT and YYEEEE. CDR3 length: 11 amino acids. The ends lost 4 bases at V and 13 bases at J; junction bases unmatched: 4.

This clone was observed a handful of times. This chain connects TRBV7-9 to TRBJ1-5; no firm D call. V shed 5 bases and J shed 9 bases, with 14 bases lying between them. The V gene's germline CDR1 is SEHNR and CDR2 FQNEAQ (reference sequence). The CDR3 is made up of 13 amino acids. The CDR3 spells CASSERSSGPQHF. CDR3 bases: TGTGCCAGCAGCGAACGCTCCTCCGGGCCCCAGCATTTT.

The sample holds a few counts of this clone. The CDR3 region is CASSYSSRVKDEPQHF. The CDR3 nucleotides are TGTGCCAGCAGTTACTCGAGCAGGGTCAAGGATGAGCCCCAGCATTTT. The chain recombines TRBV6-6 with TRBJ1-5; a weak D match, TRBD1 (5 bases). Looked up from germline, CDR1 is MNHNY and CDR2 is SVGAGI (reference sequence). The CDR3 length is 16 residues. V gave up 0 bases and J gave up 8 bases, with 17 bases separating them.

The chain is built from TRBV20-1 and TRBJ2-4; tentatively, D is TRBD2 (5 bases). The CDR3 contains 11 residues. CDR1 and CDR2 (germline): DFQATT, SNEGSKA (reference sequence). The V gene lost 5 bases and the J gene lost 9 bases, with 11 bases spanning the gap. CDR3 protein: CSAPSEGIQYF. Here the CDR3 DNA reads TGCAGTGCTCCCTCAGAGGGCATTCAGTACTTC.

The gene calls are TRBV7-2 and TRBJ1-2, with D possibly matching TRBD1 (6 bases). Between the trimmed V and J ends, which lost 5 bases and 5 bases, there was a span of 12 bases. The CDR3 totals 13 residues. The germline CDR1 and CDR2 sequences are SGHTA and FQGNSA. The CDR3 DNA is TGTGCCAGCAGCCCCGGACAGTCTTATGGCTACACCTTC. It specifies CASSPGQSYGYTF.

The CDR3: CASSGDGDTGELFF. As DNA, the CDR3 is TGTGCCAGCAGCGGAGACGGGGACACCGGGGAGCTGTTTTTT. The chain combines TRBV6-4 with TRBJ2-2; perhaps TRBD2 as D (5 bases). Trimming took off 6 bases at V and 3 bases at J, with 11 bases between the two ends. The CDR3 contains 14 residues. CDR1 MRHNA and CDR2 SNTAGT come from the germline V gene.

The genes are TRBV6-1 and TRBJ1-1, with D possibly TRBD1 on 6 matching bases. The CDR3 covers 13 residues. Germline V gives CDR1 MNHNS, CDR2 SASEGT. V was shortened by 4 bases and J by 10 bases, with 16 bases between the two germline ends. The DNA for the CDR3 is TGTGCCAGCAGTGTATGGGGGGGCGGGGGAGCTTTCTTT. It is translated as CASSVWGGGGAFF.

The CDR3 reads CASSSSYEQYF. The CDR3 DNA sequence: TGTGCCAGCAGCAGCTCCTACGAGCAGTACTTC. This sequence joins TRBV28 and TRBJ2-7, with D unresolved. Trimming removed 6 bases from V and 0 bases from J, with 3 bases in between. Germline-derived CDR1 and CDR2 are MDHEN and SYDVKM. The CDR3 is made up of 11 amino acids.

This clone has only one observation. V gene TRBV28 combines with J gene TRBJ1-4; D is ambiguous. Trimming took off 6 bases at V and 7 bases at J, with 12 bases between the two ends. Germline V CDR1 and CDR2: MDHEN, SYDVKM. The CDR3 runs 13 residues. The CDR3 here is CASRRGRTEKLFF. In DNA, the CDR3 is TGTGCCAGCAGGCGAGGGCGGACTGAAAAACTGTTTTTT.

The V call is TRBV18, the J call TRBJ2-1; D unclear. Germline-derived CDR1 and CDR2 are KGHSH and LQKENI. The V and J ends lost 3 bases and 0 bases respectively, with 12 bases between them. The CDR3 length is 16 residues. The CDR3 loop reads CASSPPGYSSYNEQFF. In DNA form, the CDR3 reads TGTGCCAGCTCACCCCCAGGATATAGCTCCTACAATGAGCAGTTCTTC.

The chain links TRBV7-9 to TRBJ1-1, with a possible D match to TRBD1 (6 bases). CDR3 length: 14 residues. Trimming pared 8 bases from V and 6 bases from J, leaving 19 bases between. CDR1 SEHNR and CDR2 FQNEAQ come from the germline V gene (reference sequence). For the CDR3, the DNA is TGTGCCAGCTCCCTCTCGGGGGGGCGGGCTGAAGCTTTCTTT. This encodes CASSLSGGRAEAFF.

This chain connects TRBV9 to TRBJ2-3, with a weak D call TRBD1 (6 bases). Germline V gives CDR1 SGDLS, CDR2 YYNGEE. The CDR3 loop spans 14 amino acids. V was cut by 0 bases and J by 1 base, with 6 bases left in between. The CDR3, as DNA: TGTGCCAGCAGCGTAGACAGGGGCACAGATACGCAGTATTTT. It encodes CASSVDRGTDTQYF.

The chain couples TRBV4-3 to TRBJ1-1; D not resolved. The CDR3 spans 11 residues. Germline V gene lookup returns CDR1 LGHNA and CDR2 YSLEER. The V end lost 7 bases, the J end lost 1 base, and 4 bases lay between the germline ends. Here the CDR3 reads CASNKNTEAFF. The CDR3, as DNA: TGCGCCAGCAACAAGAACACTGAAGCTTTCTTT.

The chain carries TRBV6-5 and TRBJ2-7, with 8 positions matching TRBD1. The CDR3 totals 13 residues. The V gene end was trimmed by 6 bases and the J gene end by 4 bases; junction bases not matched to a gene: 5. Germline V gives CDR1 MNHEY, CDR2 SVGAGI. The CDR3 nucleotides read TGTGCCAGCAGACGGACAGGGAATTACGAGCAGTACTTC. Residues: CASRRTGNYEQYF.

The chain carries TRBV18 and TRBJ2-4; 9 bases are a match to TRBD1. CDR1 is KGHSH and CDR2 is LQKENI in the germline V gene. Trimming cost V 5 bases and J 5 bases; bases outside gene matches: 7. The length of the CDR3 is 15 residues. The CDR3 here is CASSGRTGAQNIQYF. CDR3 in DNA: TGTGCCAGCTCAGGTAGGACAGGGGCCCAAAACATTCAGTACTTC.

The CDR3 protein is CASSLHGSDNQPQHF. DNA of the CDR3: TGTGCCAGCAGCTTACACGGGTCAGACAATCAGCCCCAGCATTTT. The rearrangement joins TRBV7-2 to TRBJ1-5; D remains unclear. This CDR3 region has 15 residues. CDR1 SGHTA and CDR2 FQGNSA come from the germline V gene. V lost 2 bases and J lost 3, with 11 bases in between. The full variable domain, completed using reference TRBV7-2 and TRBJ1-5, is GAGVSQSPSNKVTEKGKDVELRCDPISGHTALYWYRQSLGQGLEFLIYFQGNSAPDKSGLPSDRFSAERTGGSVSTLTIQRTQQEDSAVYLCASSLHGSDNQPQHFGDGTRLSIL.

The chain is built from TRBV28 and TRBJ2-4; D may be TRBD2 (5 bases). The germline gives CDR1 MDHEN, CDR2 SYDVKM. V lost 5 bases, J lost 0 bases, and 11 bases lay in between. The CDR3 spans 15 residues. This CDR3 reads CASSPGSLAKNIQYF. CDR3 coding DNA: TGTGCCAGCAGTCCGGGGTCTTTAGCCAAAAACATTCAGTACTTC.

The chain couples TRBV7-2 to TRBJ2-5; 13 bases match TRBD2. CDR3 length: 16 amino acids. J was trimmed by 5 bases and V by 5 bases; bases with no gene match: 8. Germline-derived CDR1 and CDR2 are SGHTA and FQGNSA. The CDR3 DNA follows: TGTGCCAGCAGCCCTGAACTAGCGGGGGGGCGGGAGACCCAGTACTTC. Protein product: CASSPELAGGRETQYF.

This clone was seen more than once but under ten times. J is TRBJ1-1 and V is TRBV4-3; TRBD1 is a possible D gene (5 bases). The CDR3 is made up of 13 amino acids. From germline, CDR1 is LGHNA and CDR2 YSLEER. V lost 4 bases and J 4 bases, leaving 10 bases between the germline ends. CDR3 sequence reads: CASSPGRGTEAFF. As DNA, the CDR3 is TGCGCCAGCAGCCCCGGAAGGGGCACTGAAGCTTTCTTT.

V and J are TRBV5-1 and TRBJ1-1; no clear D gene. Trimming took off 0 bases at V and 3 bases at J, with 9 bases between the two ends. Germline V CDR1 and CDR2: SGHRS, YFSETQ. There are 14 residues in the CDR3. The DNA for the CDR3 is TGCGCCAGCAGCTTGGGGAGTTCGGACACTGAAGCTTTCTTT. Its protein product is CASSLGSSDTEAFF.

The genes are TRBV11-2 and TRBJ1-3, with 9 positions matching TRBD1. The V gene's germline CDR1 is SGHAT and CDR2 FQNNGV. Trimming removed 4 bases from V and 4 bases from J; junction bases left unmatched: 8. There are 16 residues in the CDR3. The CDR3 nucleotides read TGTGCCAGCAGCTCACAACAGGGGGCGGGAGGAAACACCATATATTTT. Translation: CASSSQQGAGGNTIYF.

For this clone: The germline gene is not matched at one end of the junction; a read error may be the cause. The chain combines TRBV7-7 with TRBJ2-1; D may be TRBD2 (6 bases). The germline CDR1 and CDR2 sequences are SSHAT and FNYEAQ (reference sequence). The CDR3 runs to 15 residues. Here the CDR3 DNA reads TGTGCTAGCAGCCTAGGACGGACTACCCTAAATGAGCAGTTCTTC. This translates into CASSLGRTTLNEQFF. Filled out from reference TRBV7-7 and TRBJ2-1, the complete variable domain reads GAGVSQSPRYKVTKRGQDVTLRCDPISSHATLYWYQQALGQGPEFLTYFNYEAQPDKSGLPSDRFSAERPEGSISTLTIQRTEQRDSAMYRCASSLGRTTLNEQFFGPGTRLTVL.

As DNA, the CDR3 is TGTGCCAGCAGAGGGGACAAAAACTACGAGCAGTACTTC. Translating it yields CASRGDKNYEQYF. This rearrangement joins TRBV21-1 to TRBJ2-7; the D segment call TRBD1 is taken from the table without a DNA check. TRBV21-1 is assigned pseudogene status. The CDR3 has 13 residues.

DNA for the CDR3: TGTGCCAGCGGCATGCTCCAGATACACTATGGCTACACCTTC. Its protein product is CASGMLQIHYGYTF. V and J are TRBV7-2 and TRBJ1-2; D not certain. CDR3 size: 14 residues. Trimming removed 8 bases at V and 3 bases at J, with 16 bases between. CDR1 is SGHTA, CDR2 FQGNSA, per germline.

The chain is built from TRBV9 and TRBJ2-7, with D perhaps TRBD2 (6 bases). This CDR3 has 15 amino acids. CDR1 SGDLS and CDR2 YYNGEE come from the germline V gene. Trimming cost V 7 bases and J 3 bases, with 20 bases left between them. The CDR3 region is CASARGADINYEQYF. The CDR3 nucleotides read TGTGCCAGCGCTCGCGGGGCGGACATTAACTACGAGCAGTACTTC.

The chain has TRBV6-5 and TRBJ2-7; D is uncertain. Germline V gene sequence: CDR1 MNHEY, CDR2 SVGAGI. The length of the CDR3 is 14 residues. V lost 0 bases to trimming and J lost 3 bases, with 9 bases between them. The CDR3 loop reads CASSYSVQYYEQYF. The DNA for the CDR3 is TGTGCCAGCAGTTACTCCGTCCAGTACTACGAGCAGTACTTC.

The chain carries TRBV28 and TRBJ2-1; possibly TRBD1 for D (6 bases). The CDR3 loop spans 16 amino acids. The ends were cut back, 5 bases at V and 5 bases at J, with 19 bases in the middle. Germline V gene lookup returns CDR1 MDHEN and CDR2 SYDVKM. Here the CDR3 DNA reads TGTGCCAGCAGTGCGCCGTCCAGGGGAGCGGACAATGAGCAGTTCTTC. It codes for CASSAPSRGADNEQFF.

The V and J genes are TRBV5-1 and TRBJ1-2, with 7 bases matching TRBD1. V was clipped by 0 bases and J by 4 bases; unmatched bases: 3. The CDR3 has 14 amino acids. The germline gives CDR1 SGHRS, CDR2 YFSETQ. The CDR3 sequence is CASSLEDRIYGYTF. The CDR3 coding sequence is TGCGCCAGCAGCTTGGAGGACAGGATCTATGGCTACACCTTC.

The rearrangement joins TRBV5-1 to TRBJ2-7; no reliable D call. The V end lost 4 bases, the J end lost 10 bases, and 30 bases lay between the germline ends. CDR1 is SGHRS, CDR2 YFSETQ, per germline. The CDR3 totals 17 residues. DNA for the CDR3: TGCGCCAGCAGCCATCCATTCCCCCAAGCCAACCTCGGTTTTCAGTACTTC. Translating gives CASSHPFPQANLGFQYF. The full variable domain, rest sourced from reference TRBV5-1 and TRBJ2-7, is KAGVTQTPRYLIKTRGQQVTLSCSPISGHRSVSWYQQTPGQGLQFLFEYFSETQRNKGNFPGRFSGRQFSNSRSEMNVSTLELGDSALYLCASSHPFPQANLGFQYFGPGTRLTVT.